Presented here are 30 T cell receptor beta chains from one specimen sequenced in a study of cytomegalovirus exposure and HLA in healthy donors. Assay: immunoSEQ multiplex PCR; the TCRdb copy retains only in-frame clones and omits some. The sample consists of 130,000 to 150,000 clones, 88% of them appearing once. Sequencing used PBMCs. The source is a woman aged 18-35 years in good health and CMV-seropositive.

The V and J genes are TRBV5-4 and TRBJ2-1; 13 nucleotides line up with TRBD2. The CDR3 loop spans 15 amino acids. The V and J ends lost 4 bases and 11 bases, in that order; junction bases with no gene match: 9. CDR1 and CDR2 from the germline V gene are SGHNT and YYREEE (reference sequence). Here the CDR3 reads CASSPGLAGPIKQFF. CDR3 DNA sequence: TGTGCCAGCAGCCCGGGACTAGCGGGACCTATTAAGCAGTTCTTC.

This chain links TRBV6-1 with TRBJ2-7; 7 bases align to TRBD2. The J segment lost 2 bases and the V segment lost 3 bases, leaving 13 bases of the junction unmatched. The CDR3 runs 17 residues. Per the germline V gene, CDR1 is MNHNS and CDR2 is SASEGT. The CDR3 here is CASSDDTRSGTTYEQYF. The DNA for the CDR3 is TGTGCCAGCAGTGACGACACTCGATCCGGGACTACCTACGAGCAGTACTTC.

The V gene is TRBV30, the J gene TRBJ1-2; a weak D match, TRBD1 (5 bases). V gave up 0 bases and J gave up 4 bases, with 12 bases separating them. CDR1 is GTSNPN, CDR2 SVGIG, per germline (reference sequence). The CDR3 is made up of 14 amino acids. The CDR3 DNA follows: TGTGCCTGGAGTGTTAAAGGGGCCGTCTATGGCTACACCTTC. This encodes CAWSVKGAVYGYTF.

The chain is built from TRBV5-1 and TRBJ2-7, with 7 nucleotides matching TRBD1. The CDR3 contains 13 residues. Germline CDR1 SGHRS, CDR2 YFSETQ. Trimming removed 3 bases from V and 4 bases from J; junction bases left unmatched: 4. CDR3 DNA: TGCGCCAGCAGCTGGGGGACAGCATACGAGCAGTACTTC. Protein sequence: CASSWGTAYEQYF.

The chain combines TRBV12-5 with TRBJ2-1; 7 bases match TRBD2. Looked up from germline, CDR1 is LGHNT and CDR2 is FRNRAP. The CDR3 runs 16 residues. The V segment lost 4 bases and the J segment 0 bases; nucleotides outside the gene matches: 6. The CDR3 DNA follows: TGTGCTAGTGGTTGGGGCGGCGGGAGCTCCTACAATGAGCAGTTCTTC. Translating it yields CASGWGGGSSYNEQFF.

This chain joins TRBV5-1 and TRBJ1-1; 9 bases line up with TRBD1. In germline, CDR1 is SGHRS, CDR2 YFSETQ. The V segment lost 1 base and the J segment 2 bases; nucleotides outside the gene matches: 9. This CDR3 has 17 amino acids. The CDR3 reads CASSLRLGGQGNTEAFF. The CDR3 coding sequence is TGCGCCAGCAGCTTGAGGTTGGGGGGACAGGGAAACACTGAAGCTTTCTTT. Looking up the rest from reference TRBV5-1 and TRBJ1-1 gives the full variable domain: KAGVTQTPRYLIKTRGQQVTLSCSPISGHRSVSWYQQTPGQGLQFLFEYFSETQRNKGNFPGRFSGRQFSNSRSEMNVSTLELGDSALYLCASSLRLGGQGNTEAFFGQGTRLTVV.

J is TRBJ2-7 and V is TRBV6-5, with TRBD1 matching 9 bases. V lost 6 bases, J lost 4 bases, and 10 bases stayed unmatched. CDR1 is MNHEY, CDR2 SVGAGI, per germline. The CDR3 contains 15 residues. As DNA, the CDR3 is TGTGCCAGCAGCCTACCGGGACAGGGAAGGTACGAGCAGTACTTC. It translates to CASSLPGQGRYEQYF.

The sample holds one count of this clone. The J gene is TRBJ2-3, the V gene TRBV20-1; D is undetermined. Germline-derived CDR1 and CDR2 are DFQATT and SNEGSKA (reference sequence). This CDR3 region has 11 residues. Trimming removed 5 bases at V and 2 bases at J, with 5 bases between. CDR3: CSASVTDTQYF. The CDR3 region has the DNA TGCAGTGCTTCAGTCACAGATACGCAGTATTTT.

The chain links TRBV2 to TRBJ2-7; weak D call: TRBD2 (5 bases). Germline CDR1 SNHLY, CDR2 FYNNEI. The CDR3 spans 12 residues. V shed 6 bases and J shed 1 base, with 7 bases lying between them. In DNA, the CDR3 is TGTGCCAGCAGGAGGGTTTCCTACGAGCAGTACTTC. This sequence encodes CASRRVSYEQYF. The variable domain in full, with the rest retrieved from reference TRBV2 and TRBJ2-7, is EPEVTQTPSHQVTQMGQEVILRCVPISNHLYFYWYRQILGQKVEFLVSFYNNEISEKSEIFDDQFSVERPDGSNFTLKIRSTKLEDSAMYFCASRRVSYEQYFGPGTRLTVT.

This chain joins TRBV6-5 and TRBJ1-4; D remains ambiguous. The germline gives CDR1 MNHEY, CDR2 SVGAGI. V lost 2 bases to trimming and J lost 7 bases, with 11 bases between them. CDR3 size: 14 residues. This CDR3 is CASSYRQSPEKLFF. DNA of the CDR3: TGTGCCAGCAGTTACCGCCAAAGCCCTGAAAAACTGTTTTTT.

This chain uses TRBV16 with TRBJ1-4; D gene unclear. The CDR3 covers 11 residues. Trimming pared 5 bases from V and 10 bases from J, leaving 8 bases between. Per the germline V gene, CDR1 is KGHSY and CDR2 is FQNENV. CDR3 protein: CASSAGVKLFF. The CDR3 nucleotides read TGTGCCAGCAGCGCGGGTGTAAAACTGTTTTTT.

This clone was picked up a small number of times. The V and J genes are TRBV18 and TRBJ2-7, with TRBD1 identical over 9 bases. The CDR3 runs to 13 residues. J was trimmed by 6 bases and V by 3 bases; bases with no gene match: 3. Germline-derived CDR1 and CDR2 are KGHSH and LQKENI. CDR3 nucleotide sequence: TGTGCCAGCTCACCTGGGACAGGGACCGAGCAGTACTTC. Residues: CASSPGTGTEQYF.

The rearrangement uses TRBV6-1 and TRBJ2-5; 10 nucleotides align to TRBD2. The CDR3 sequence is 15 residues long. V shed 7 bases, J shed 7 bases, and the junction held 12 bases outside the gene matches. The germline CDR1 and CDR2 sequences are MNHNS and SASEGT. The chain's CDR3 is CASTGGLAKWVTQYF. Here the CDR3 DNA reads TGTGCCAGCACCGGGGGACTAGCGAAATGGGTGACCCAGTACTTC.

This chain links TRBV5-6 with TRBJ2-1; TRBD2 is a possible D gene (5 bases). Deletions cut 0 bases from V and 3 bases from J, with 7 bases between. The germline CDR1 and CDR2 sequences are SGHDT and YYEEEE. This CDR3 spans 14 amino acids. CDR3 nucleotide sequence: TGTGCCAGCAGCTTGGGTACTAGCTACAATGAGCAGTTCTTC. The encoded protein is CASSLGTSYNEQFF. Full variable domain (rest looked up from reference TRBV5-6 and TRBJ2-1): DAGVTQSPTHLIKTRGQQVTLRCSPKSGHDTVSWYQQALGQGPQFIFQYYEEEERQRGNFPDRFSGHQFPNYSSELNVNALLLGDSALYLCASSLGTSYNEQFFGPGTRLTVL.

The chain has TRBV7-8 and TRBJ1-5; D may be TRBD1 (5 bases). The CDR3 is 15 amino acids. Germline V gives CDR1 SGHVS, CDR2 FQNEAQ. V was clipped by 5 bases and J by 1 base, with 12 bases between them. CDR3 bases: TGTGCCAGCAGCGCCGAGCAGGGCAGCAATCAGCCCCAGCATTTT. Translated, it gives CASSAEQGSNQPQHF.

The CDR3 region has the DNA TGTGCCAGCAGCTTAAACACGGGACATACCAATGAGCAGTTCTTC. Amino acids: CASSLNTGHTNEQFF. The chain carries TRBV7-8 and TRBJ2-1; D perhaps matches TRBD1 (6 bases). Germline lookup yields CDR1 SGHVS and CDR2 FQNEAQ. V was trimmed by 2 bases and J by 6 bases, leaving 14 bases between them. This CDR3 contains 15 residues.

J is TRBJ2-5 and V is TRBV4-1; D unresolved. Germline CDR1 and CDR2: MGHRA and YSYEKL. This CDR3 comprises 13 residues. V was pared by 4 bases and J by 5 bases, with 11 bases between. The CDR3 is CASSPYPEETQYF. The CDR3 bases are TGCGCCAGCAGCCCTTACCCCGAGGAGACCCAGTACTTC.

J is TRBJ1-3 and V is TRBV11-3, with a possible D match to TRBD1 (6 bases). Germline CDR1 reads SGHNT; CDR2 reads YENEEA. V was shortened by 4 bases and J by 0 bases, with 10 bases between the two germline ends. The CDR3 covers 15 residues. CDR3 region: CASSSTGNSGNTIYF. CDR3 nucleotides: TGTGCCAGCAGCTCTACAGGGAACTCTGGAAACACCATATATTTT.

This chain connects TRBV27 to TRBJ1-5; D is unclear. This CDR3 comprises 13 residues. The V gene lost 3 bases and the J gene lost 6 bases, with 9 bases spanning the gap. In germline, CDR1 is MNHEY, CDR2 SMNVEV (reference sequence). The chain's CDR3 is CASSFGSGQPQHF. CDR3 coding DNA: TGTGCCAGCAGTTTCGGCTCGGGTCAGCCCCAGCATTTT.

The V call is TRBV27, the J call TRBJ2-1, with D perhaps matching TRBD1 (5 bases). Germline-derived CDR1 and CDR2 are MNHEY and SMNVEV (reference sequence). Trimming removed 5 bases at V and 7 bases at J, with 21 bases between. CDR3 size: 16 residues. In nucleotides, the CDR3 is TGTGCCAGCAGTCCTCAAGGGGTTACCCTTGGGAATGAGCAGTTCTTC. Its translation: CASSPQGVTLGNEQFF.

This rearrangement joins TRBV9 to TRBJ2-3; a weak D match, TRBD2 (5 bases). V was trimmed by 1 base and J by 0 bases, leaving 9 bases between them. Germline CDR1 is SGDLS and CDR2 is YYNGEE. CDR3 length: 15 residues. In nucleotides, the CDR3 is TGTGCCAGCAGCGTAACGTGGACTAGCACAGATACGCAGTATTTT. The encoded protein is CASSVTWTSTDTQYF.

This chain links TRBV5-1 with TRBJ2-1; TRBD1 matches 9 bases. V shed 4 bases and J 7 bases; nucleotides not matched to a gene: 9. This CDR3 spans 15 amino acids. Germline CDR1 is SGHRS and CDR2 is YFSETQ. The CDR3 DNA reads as TGCGCCAGCAGCCTGGGACAGGGTTTTCGGAATGAGCAGTTCTTC. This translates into CASSLGQGFRNEQFF.

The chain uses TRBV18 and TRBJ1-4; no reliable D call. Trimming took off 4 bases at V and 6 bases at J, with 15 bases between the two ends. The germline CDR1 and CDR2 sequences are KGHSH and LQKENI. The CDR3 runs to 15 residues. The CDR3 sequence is CASSQQPQTHEKLFF. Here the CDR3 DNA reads TGTGCCAGCTCACAACAGCCCCAAACGCATGAAAAACTGTTTTTT. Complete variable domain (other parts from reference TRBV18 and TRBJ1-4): NAGVMQNPRHLVRRRGQEARLRCSPMKGHSHVYWYRQLPEEGLKFMVYLQKENIIDESGMPKERFSAEFPKEGPSILRIQQVVRGDSAAYFCASSQQPQTHEKLFFGSGTQLSVL.

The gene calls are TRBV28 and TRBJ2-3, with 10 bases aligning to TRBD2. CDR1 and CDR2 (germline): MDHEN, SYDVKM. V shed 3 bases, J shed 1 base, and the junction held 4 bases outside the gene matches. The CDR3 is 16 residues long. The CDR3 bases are TGTGCCAGCAGTTTTCCCGGGACTAGCGGCACAGATACGCAGTATTTT. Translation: CASSFPGTSGTDTQYF.

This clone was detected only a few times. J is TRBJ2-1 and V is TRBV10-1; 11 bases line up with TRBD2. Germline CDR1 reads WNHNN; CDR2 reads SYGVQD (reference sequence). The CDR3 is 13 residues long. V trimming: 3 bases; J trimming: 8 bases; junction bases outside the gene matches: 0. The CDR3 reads CASSDSGRDEQFF. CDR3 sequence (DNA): TGCGCCAGCAGTGATAGCGGGAGGGATGAGCAGTTCTTC.

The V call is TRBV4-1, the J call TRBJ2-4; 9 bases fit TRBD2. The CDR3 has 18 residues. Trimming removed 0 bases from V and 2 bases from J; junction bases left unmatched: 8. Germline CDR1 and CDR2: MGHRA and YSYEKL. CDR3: CASSQDGREGLTKNIQYF. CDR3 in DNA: TGCGCCAGCAGCCAAGATGGGCGGGAGGGCCTAACCAAAAACATTCAGTACTTC.

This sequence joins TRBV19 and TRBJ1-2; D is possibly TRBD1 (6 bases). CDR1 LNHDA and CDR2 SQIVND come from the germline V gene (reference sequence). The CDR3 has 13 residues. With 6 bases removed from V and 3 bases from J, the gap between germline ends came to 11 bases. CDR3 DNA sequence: TGTGCCAGTAGCCTACAGGGCCACTATGGCTACACCTTC. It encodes CASSLQGHYGYTF.

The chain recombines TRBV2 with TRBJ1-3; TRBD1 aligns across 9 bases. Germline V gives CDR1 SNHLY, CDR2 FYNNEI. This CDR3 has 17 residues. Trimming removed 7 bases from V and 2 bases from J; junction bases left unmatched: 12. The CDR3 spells CASTVNRGRGAGNTIYF. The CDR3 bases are TGTGCCAGCACCGTTAACAGGGGGCGAGGGGCTGGAAACACCATATATTTT.

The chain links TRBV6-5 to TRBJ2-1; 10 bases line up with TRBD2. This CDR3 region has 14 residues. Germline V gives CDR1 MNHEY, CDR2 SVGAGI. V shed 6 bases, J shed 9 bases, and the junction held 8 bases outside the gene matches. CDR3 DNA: TGTGCCAGCAGCCCATTAGCGGGAGGAGGTGAGCAGTTCTTC. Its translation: CASSPLAGGGEQFF.

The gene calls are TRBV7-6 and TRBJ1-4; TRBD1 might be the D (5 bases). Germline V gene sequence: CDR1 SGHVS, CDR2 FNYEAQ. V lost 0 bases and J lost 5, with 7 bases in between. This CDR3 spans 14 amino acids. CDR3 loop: CASSLAPGNEKLFF. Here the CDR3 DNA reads TGTGCCAGCAGCTTAGCCCCAGGGAATGAAAAACTGTTTTTT.